Detailed here is one T cell receptor beta chain. This record belongs to a study of blood T cell repertoires in COVID-19. Study-wide background: PBMCs, B-cell-depleted T cells, or T cells were the source of the cDNA or gDNA that made up the material.

Using immunoSEQ multiplex PCR, the repertoire was profiled, and TCRdb retains in-frame clones only, with some absent. The sample carries around 39,000 clones, over 80% recorded once. The CDR3 length is 15 residues. From germline, CDR1 is LGHNA and CDR2 YSLEER. V lost 0 bases and J 5 bases, leaving 13 bases between the germline ends. The origin of this receptor is a human donor in a cohort sampled during active COVID-19. The specimen was peripheral blood. This rearrangement joins TRBV4-3 to TRBJ1-2; no reliable D call. CDR3 residues: CASSQDRSGRYGYTF. In DNA, the CDR3 is TGCGCCAGCAGCCAAGATCGTTCTGGGAGGTATGGCTACACCTTC.